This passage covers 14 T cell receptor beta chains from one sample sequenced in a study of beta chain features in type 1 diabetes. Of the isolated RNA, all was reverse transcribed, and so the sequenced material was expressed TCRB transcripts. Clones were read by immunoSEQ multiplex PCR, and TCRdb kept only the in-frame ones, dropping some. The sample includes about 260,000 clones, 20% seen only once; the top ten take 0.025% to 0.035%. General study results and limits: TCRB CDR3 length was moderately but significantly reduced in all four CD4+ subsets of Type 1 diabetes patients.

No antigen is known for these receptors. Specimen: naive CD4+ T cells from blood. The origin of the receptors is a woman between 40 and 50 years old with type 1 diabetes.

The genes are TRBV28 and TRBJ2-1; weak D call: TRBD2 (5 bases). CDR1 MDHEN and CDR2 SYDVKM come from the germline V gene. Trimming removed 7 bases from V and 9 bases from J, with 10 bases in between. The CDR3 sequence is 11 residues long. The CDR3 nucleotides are TGTGCCAGCAAGGGCGGAGGTGAGCAGTTCTTC. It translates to CASKGGGEQFF. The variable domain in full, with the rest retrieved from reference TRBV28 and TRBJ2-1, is DVKVTQSSRYLVKRTGEKVFLECVQDMDHENMFWYRQDPGLGLRLIYFSYDVKMKEKGDIPEGYSVSREKKERFSLILESASTNQTSMYLCASKGGGEQFFGPGTRLTVL.

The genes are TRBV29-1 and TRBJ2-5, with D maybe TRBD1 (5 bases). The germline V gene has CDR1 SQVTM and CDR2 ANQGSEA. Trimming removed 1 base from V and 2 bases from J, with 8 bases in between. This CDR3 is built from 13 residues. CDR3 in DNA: TGCAGCGTTGAAGGGGGCCCTCAAGAGACCCAGTACTTC. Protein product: CSVEGGPQETQYF.

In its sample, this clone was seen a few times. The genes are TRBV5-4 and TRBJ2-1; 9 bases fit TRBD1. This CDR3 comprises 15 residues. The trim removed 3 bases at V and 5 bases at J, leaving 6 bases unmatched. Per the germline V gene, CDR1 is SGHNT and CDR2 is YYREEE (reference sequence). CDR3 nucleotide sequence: TGTGCCAGCAGCTGGGGACAGGGAAGTAACAATGAGCAGTTCTTC. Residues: CASSWGQGSNNEQFF.

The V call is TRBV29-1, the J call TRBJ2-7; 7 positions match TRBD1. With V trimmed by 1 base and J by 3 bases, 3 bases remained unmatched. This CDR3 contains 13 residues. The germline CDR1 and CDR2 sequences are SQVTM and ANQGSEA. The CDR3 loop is CSVEGQGRYEQYF. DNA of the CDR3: TGCAGCGTTGAAGGACAGGGACGCTACGAGCAGTACTTC.

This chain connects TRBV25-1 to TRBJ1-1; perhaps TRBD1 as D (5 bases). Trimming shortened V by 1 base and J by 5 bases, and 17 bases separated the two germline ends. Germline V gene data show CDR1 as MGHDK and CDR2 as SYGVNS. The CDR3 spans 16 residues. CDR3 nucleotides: TGTGCCAGCAGTGAATCACCCCGGGTGGGGCGAACTGAAGCTTTCTTT. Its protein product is CASSESPRVGRTEAFF.

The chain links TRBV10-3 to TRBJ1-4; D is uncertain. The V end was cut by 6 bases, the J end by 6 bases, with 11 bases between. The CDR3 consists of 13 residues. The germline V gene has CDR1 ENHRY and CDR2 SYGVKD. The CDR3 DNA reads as TGTGCCATCAGGAGACGGGAGGATGAAAAACTGTTTTTT. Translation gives CAIRRREDEKLFF.

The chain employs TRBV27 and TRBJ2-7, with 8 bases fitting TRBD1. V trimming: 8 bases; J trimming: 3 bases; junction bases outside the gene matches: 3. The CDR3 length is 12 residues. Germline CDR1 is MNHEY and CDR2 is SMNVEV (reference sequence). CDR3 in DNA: TGTGCCAGCCGGGGGACAGGCTACGAGCAGTACTTC. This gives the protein CASRGTGYEQYF.

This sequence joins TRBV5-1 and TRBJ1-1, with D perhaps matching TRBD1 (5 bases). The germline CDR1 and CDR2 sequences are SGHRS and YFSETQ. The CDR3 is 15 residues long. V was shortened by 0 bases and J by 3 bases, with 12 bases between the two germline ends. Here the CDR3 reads CASSLGQIEDTEAFF. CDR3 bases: TGCGCCAGCAGCTTGGGACAGATCGAGGACACTGAAGCTTTCTTT. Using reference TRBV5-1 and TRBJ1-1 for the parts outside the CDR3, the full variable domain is KAGVTQTPRYLIKTRGQQVTLSCSPISGHRSVSWYQQTPGQGLQFLFEYFSETQRNKGNFPGRFSGRQFSNSRSEMNVSTLELGDSALYLCASSLGQIEDTEAFFGQGTRLTVV.

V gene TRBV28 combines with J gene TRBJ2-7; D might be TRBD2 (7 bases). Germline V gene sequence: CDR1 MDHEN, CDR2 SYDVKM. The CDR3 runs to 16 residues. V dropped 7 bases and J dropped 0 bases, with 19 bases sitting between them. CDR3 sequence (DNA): TGTGCCAGCACCATAGGGGGGGCAAGTAGCTCCTACGAGCAGTACTTC. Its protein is CASTIGGASSSYEQYF.

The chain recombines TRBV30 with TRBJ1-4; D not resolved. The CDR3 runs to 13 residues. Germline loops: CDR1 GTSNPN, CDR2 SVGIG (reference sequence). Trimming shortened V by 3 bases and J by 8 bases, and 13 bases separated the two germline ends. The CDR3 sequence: CAWRRGPEEKLFF. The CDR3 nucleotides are TGTGCCTGGAGGAGAGGGCCGGAGGAAAAACTGTTTTTT.

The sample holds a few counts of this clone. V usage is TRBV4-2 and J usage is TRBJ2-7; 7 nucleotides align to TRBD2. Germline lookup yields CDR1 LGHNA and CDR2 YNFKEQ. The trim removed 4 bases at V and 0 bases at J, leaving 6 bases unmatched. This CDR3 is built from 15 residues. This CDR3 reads CASSPGGRGSYEQYF. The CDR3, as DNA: TGTGCCAGCAGCCCGGGGGGTCGCGGCTCCTACGAGCAGTACTTC.

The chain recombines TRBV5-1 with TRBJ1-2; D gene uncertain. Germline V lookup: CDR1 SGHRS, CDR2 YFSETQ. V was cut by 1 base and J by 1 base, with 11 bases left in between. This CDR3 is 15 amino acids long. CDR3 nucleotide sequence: TGCGCCAGCAGCTTGAGCGGAGGGTTTAACTATGGCTACACCTTC. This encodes CASSLSGGFNYGYTF. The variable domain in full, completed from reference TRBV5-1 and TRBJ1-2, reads KAGVTQTPRYLIKTRGQQVTLSCSPISGHRSVSWYQQTPGQGLQFLFEYFSETQRNKGNFPGRFSGRQFSNSRSEMNVSTLELGDSALYLCASSLSGGFNYGYTFGSGTRLTVV.

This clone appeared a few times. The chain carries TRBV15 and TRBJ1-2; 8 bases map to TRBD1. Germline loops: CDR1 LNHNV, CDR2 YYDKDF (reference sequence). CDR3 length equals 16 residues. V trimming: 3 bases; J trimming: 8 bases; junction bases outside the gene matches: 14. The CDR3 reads CATSRGQGAGAVGYTF. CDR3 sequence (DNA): TGTGCCACCAGCAGGGGGCAGGGGGCGGGTGCCGTCGGCTACACCTTC.

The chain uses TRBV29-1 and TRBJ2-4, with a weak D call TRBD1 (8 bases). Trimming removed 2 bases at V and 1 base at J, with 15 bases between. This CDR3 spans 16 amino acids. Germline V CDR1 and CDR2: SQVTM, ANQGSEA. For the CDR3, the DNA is TGCAGCGTTGAAAGGGTACAGGGGGGGGCCAAAAACATTCAGTACTTC. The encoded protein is CSVERVQGGAKNIQYF. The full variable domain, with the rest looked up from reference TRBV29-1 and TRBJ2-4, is SAVISQKPSRDICQRGTSLTIQCQVDSQVTMMFWYRQQPGQSLTLIATANQGSEATYESGFVIDKFPISRPNLTFSTLTVSNMSPEDSSIYLCSVERVQGGAKNIQYFGAGTRLSVL.